This T cell receptor beta chain was captured by sequencing in a study of T cells in localized non-small cell lung cancer (dated by TCRdb to 2020 to 2022). As for the study more broadly: The study examined T cell repertoires in approximately 240 patients with early-stage NSCLC and compared tumors with uninvolved tumor-adjacent lungs. The cohort comprised 236 treatment-naïve NSCLC patients with resected, localized lung tumors. Of the NSCLC patients, 129 were male and about a hundred were female, and the mean age was about 69 years.

This clone is a singleton in its sample. This receptor's antigen is unknown. No base-level quality is on record; no much larger clone is a single base apart. Results the study describes overall, beyond this receptor: Uninvolved tumor-adjacent lung showed the highest T cell clonality, higher than tumor, which suggests more focused antigenic responses in the adjacent lung. Multi-region tumor sequencing was not performed, so intratumor heterogeneity could not be excluded. Higher T cell density in blood was associated with longer overall survival, whereas higher clonality in adjacent lung was associated with shorter survival. A median of about 61 of the top 100 tumor clones turned up in the paired uninvolved adjacent lung, and some 27 of those clones also ranked among the top 100 of that same adjacent lung. Because the study design was exploratory, TCR variables were selected using unadjusted p-values without false-discovery rate correction.

TCR beta CDR3 regions were sequenced from DNA using the immunoSEQ Assay. Regarding the original processing steps: To compute T cell density, TCR beta template counts were normalized to usable DNA, which was estimated by amplifying housekeeping genes. Richness was estimated using the preseqR package, with extrapolation to 400,000 templates for PBMC samples and to 120,000 templates for tissue samples. Clonality was calculated as one minus Pielou's evenness. To identify tissue-enriched TCRs, differential abundance testing was run on productive amino-acid clonotypes with a minimum total count of 5 and an alpha of 0.1. The Jaccard Index and the Morisita Overlap Index were used to measure how much the repertoires overlapped between compartments. GLIPH clustered TCR beta CDR3s with public tetramer-defined viral CDR3s; viral motifs required at least three viral sequences plus V-gene enrichment. The table was pulled from immuneACCESS by TCRdb, which kept in-frame rearrangements only. Such tables lose some clones; where checked, under half of the loss comes from unresolved V genes, and the rest has no known cause. The V and J calls and clone size were taken over from that table, and D and trimming were inferred from the DNA. The sample table contains roughly 25,000 clones; only one count was recorded for less than 95% of them. The ten largest clones capture 1.1% of the sample.

At diagnosis, peripheral blood, uninvolved tumor-adjacent lung and tumor were collected and were preserved as a mix of fresh-frozen and FFPE material. For TCR repertoire profiling, the blood samples were analyzed as peripheral blood mononuclear cells. CDR1 and CDR2 (SGHTA, FQGNSA) derive from the germline V gene. V and J are truncated by 1 base and 0 bases respectively, leaving an intervening sequence of 7 bases. Its CDR3 holds 14 amino acids, cysteine through phenylalanine. Here the CDR3 DNA is all that survives: 42 bases in frame from base 1. The sequence is built from TRBV7-2 and TRBJ2-7; the best D guess is TRBD2, with 5 bases matching. The source of this sequence is a woman between 40 and 69 years old with stage I lung adenocarcinoma. The source material was peripheral blood, sampled before any cancer treatment. The nucleotide sequence is TGTGCCAGCAGCTTAGATCGGGGCTCCTACGAGCAGTACTTC. Its protein is CASSLDRGSYEQYF. With all but the CDR3 taken from the reference TRBV7-2 and TRBJ2-7 genes, the full variable domain is: GAGVSQSPSNKVTEKGKDVELRCDPISGHTALYWYRQSLGQGLEFLIYFQGNSAPDKSGLPSDRFSAERTGGSVSTLTIQRTQQEDSAVYLCASSLDRGSYEQYFGPGTRLTVT.